This T cell receptor beta chain was sequenced during a study of blood T cell repertoires in COVID-19. On the study more broadly: Samples came from the United States, Italy and Spain, spanning acute and convalescent COVID-19. In each case, the material was cDNA or gDNA derived from T cells, B-cell-depleted T cells, or PBMCs.

TCRdb's table, derived via immunoSEQ multiplex PCR, lists solely in-frame clones and lacks some. The sample includes about 330,000 clones, about 82% of them seen just once. The germline gives CDR1 MNHEY, CDR2 SVGAGI. This CDR3 spans 15 amino acids. Unmatched junction bases numbered 4, after V lost 5 bases and J lost 8 bases. The chain employs TRBV6-5 and TRBJ1-6; 12 bases are a match to TRBD1. The sequenced material came from peripheral blood. This sequence was found in a woman in her fifties or sixties with acute or convalescent COVID-19. The CDR3 sequence is CASSPRDRGHSPLHF. The CDR3 coding sequence is TGTGCCAGCAGTCCCCGGGACAGGGGGCATTCACCCCTCCACTTT.